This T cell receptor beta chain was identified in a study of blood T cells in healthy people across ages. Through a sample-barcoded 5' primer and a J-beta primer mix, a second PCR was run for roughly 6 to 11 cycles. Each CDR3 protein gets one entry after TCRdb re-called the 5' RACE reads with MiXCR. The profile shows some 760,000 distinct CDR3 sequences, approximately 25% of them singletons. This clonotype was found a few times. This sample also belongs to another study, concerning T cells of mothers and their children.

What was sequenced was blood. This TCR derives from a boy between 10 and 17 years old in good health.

CDR3 protein: CSGRITGELFF. The CDR3 bases are TGCAGCGGAAGAATTACCGGGGAGCTGTTTTTT. The V and J genes are TRBV29-1 and TRBJ2-2; no definite D call. The CDR3 runs 11 residues. Germline lookup yields CDR1 SQVTM and CDR2 ANQGSEA. The germline V and J ends were trimmed by 7 bases and 5 bases, with 8 bases remaining between them.